This T cell receptor beta chain is from a study of naive and memory T cell subsets. Study conclusions and caveats: A few larger clonotypes appeared in naive repertoires, especially CD8, possibly memory cells re-expressing CD45RA.

Trimming left V 7 bases short and J 0 bases short, with 12 bases between. The CDR3 sequence is 15 residues long. This clonotype appeared a few times. Its cognate antigen is unknown. CD4 T cells were positively selected, then CD8 T cells from the CD4-negative fraction. Cells stained for CD3, CD4, CD8, CD45RA and CD27 were sorted into four subsets. Two oligonucleotides, mixed equimolar, formed the beta constant-region primer covering TRBC1 and TRBC2. The ligated cDNA underwent four PCR rounds using SP2 and nested alpha and beta constant-region primers. Each CDR3 protein gets one entry after TCRdb re-called the UMI-ligation and nested PCR reads with MiXCR. Of 120,000 to 150,000 distinct CDR3 sequences listed, approximately 20% are singletons.

Sequencing was carried out using naive CD8+ T cells from blood. The chain recombines TRBV12-3 or TRBV12-4 with TRBJ1-4; no clear D. This clonotype originated in a human donor in good health. The CDR3 loop reads CASTRSIATNEKLFF. The CDR3 DNA is TGTGCCAGCACCCGTTCTATAGCAACTAATGAAAAACTGTTTTTT.